This T cell receptor (beta chain) was observed in a study of T-cell reconstitution after alpha-beta-depleted transplantation in children. Unique molecular identifiers were used in preparing the TCRbeta library. TCRdb redid the calling of the PCR reads with MiXCR, one entry per CDR3 protein. The table lists hundreds of thousands of distinct CDR3 sequences, less than 20% of them singletons, with about 4.6% in the top ten. CDR3 length equals 15 residues. V lost 6 bases and J lost 4, with 18 bases in between. The chain employs TRBV12-3 or TRBV12-4 and TRBJ2-5; D might be TRBD2 (5 bases). Material: PBMCs, mostly from graft donor cells, obtained 360 days after TCRalphabeta/CD19-depleted stem cell transplant. The TCR originated in a male patient younger than 18 who had a stem cell transplant for acute lymphoblastic leukemia, so the T cells may come from the graft donor. CDR3 protein: CASSPRDSRLETQYF. The CDR3 DNA reads TGTGCCAGCAGCCCCCGGGATTCACGCCTAGAGACCCAGTACTTC.